This entry concerns a single T cell receptor beta chain. Its antigen is currently unknown. This related bone marrow graft donor gave peripheral blood on the day of marrow donation. Profiled with immunoSEQ multiplex PCR; TCRdb holds only in-frame clones, not every one. The profile shows about 46,000 clones, about 90% of them singletons. This sample stems from a study of T cells after posttransplantation cyclophosphamide. Study-wide findings and caveats: Recipient CMV seropositivity and CMV reactivation strongly tracked TRB clonality.

What was sequenced was PBMCs. The source of this sequence is a woman between 50 and 59 years old in good health and a related stem cell transplant donor.

CDR3 sequence (DNA): TGTGCCAGCAGTGAAACACCCACCAGGACAAGGGGAGCTTTCTTT. Protein sequence: CASSETPTRTRGAFF. The V and J genes are TRBV6-1 and TRBJ1-1, with D possibly TRBD1 on 5 matching bases. Germline CDR1 reads MNHNS; CDR2 reads SASEGT. This CDR3 comprises 15 residues. Trimming left V 2 bases short and J 10 bases short, with 20 bases between.